A single sample is the source of the 21 T cell receptor beta chains below, sequenced in a study of CXCR3-negative and CXCR3-positive naive CD8 T cells (dated by TCRdb to about 2019). The reads were generated on a NextSeq 550. The Human TCR Profiling Kit (MiLaboratory) was used to make UMI-labeled 5' RACE TRB cDNA libraries. Reads reprocessed by TCRdb are summarized as one entry per CDR3 protein sequence, and DNA is absent. The sample's own table lists 50,000 to 65,000 distinct CDR3 sequences. Of the sample, about 4.6% falls within the top ten clones. The sample taken for sequencing was naive CXCR3- CD8+ T cells from blood. This sample's cell subset or site label indicates: CD45RO-CCR7+CD27+CD95- naive CD8+ T cells lacking CXCR3 (TNR3-). The origin of the receptors is a human donor in good health. Some clones in this sample may be carry-over from other donors' samples.

The chain recombines TRBV14 with TRBJ2-5; TCRdb proposes TRBD2, but this gene call is untestable without DNA. CDR3 length: 17 amino acids. The germline V gene encodes CDR1 SGHDN and CDR2 FVKESK. The CDR3 reads CASSQGQQRGSQETQYF.

CDR3 region: CSAQGDPGAGSPLHF. The chain joins TRBV20-1 to TRBJ1-6; the D call from TCRdb, TRBD1, cannot be confirmed without DNA. CDR1 is DFQATT, CDR2 SNEGSKA, per germline (reference sequence). The length of the CDR3 is 15 residues.

This chain links TRBV6-2 or TRBV6-3 with TRBJ2-7. Germline V gives CDR1 MNHEY, CDR2 SVGEGT. This CDR3 comprises 13 residues. The CDR3 protein is CASSPNRGYEQYF.

This chain connects TRBV20-1 to TRBJ2-7; there is no DNA to check the TCRdb D call of TRBD1. The length of the CDR3 is 11 residues. Germline lookup yields CDR1 DFQATT and CDR2 SNEGSKA (reference sequence). CDR3 in amino acids: CSARDGYEQYF.

The rearrangement links TRBV28 to TRBJ1-2; the TCRdb call, TRBD1, lacks DNA for checking. Germline V gene sequence: CDR1 MDHEN, CDR2 SYDVKM. There are 14 residues in the CDR3. CDR3 sequence: CASSETGGGYGYTF.

The chain carries TRBV12-3 or TRBV12-4 and TRBJ1-5; TCRdb names TRBD1, which stays unverified in the absence of DNA. CDR3 length equals 12 residues. The CDR3 loop is CASNGGTQPQHF.

The rearrangement joins TRBV7-9 to TRBJ2-7. CDR3 length: 14 amino acids. Germline CDR1 reads SEHNR; CDR2 reads FQNEAQ (reference sequence). CDR3 in amino acids: CASSLPGNSYEQYF.

The J gene is TRBJ2-1, the V gene TRBV4-2. This CDR3 contains 13 residues. The germline V gene encodes CDR1 LGHNA and CDR2 YNFKEQ. CDR3: CASSQDIGNEQFF.

The CDR3 region is CASSGLGGTDTQYF. This chain uses TRBV7-3 with TRBJ2-3. CDR3 length: 14 residues. Germline lookup yields CDR1 SGHTA and CDR2 FQGTGA.

The V and J genes are TRBV28 and TRBJ2-7. Germline values: CDR1 MDHEN, CDR2 SYDVKM. The CDR3 contains 12 residues. The CDR3 loop reads CASTGRAYEQYF.

The J gene is TRBJ1-4, the V gene TRBV29-1. The germline V gene has CDR1 SQVTM and CDR2 ANQGSEA. The CDR3 sequence is 13 residues long. CDR3 sequence: CSISWDGYEKLFF.

V and J are TRBV28 and TRBJ2-1; TCRdb indicates TRBD2, and absent DNA this call remains unverified. The CDR3 runs 15 residues. Germline values: CDR1 MDHEN, CDR2 SYDVKM. CDR3 sequence reads: CASSLFRGGNNEQFF. Using reference TRBV28 and TRBJ2-1 for the parts outside the CDR3, the full variable domain is DVKVTQSSRYLVKRTGEKVFLECVQDMDHENMFWYRQDPGLGLRLIYFSYDVKMKEKGDIPEGYSVSREKKERFSLILESASTNQTSMYLCASSLFRGGNNEQFFGPGTRLTVL.

The rearrangement uses TRBV7-9 and TRBJ1-1. Germline CDR1 is SEHNR and CDR2 is FQNEAQ (reference sequence). CDR3 length equals 14 residues. CDR3 sequence: CASSLSIPSTEAFF.

This chain joins TRBV28 and TRBJ2-1; TCRdb's assignment of TRBD1 cannot be checked, as there is no DNA. Germline V gene sequence: CDR1 MDHEN, CDR2 SYDVKM. The CDR3 runs to 12 residues. CDR3: CASNSWGYEQFF.

V usage is TRBV24-1 and J usage is TRBJ2-1. The CDR3 has 13 residues. Germline V gene data show CDR1 as KGHDR and CDR2 as SFDVKD. The CDR3 is CATSDLGNNEQFF.

The chain employs TRBV4-1 and TRBJ2-1. The CDR3 sequence is 13 residues long. Germline values: CDR1 MGHRA, CDR2 YSYEKL. The CDR3 sequence is CASSQDKGNEQFF.

The chain employs TRBV5-1 and TRBJ2-2. From germline, CDR1 is SGHRS and CDR2 YFSETQ. The CDR3 covers 14 residues. The CDR3 spells CASSPEEDTGELFF.

The chain couples TRBV7-2 to TRBJ2-2; absent DNA, TCRdb's TRBD2 call cannot be checked. Germline assignment: CDR1 SGHTA and CDR2 FQGNSA. The CDR3 has 16 amino acids. The CDR3 protein is CASSHSGVPNTGELFF.

The chain has TRBV20-1 and TRBJ2-7; checking the TCRdb D call of TRBD2 is not possible without DNA. CDR3 length equals 14 residues. CDR1 and CDR2 from the germline V gene are DFQATT and SNEGSKA (reference sequence). The CDR3 here is CSARGLANSYEQYF.

The rearrangement links TRBV30 to TRBJ2-7; TCRdb reports TRBD2, a call that lacks DNA to check it against. Per the germline V gene, CDR1 is GTSNPN and CDR2 is SVGIG (reference sequence). The CDR3 covers 14 residues. The CDR3 here is CAWSDGNREGEQYF.

The rearrangement uses TRBV10-2 and TRBJ2-7; as DNA is missing, the TRBD1 call by TCRdb cannot be tested. This CDR3 is 14 amino acids long. Germline V gives CDR1 WSHSY, CDR2 SAAADI. The chain's CDR3 is CASSEAPTLYEQYF.